A selection of T cell receptor beta chains follows, all from one sample in a study of CD8 T cells in Susac syndrome. TCRdb called the immunoSEQ multiplex PCR reads again in MiXCR, with one record for every CDR3 protein. The data show about 300,000 distinct CDR3 sequences, with about 82% seen just once and around 0.21% held by the top ten. The sample consisted of CD8+ T cells from PBMCs. Receptors originate from a human donor with multiple sclerosis. Each CDR3 is given with its conserved first and last residue. A D gene is named only where the DNA matches it firmly. Clone size appears in some rows only: once, few, many, or a class for an expanded clone.

V gene	J gene	clone size	D gene	CDR3 protein	CDR3 DNA
TRBV10-2	TRBJ2-1	-	TRBD2	CASTGLAGFTSYNEQFF	TGCGCCAGCACGGGACTAGCGGGGTTCACCTCCTACAATGAGCAGTTCTTC
TRBV13	TRBJ2-7	-	TRBD1	CASSKAGQGAYEQYF	TGTGCCAGCAGCAAAGCGGGACAGGGGGCTTACGAGCAGTACTTC
TRBV30	TRBJ2-7	-	-	CAWSVDSYSYEQYF	TGTGCCTGGAGTGTCGACAGCTACTCCTACGAGCAGTACTTC
TRBV5-1	TRBJ2-7	-	-	CASSPPPWATYEQYF	TGCGCCAGCAGCCCACCCCCCTGGGCTACCTACGAGCAGTACTTC
TRBV7-2	TRBJ2-1	-	TRBD2	CASSVVAGGILYEQFF	TGTGCCAGCAGCGTCGTAGCGGGAGGGATTCTCTATGAGCAGTTCTTC
TRBV11-2	TRBJ2-5	-	-	CASSSEDWIQETQYF	TGTGCCAGCAGCTCTGAAGACTGGATCCAAGAGACCCAGTACTTC
TRBV10-1	TRBJ2-2	-	-	CASSEARVGNTGELFF	TGCGCCAGCAGTGAAGCGAGGGTTGGGAACACCGGGGAGCTGTTTTTT
TRBV28	TRBJ2-1	-	TRBD2	CASSLASGSFTHNEQFF	TGTGCCAGCAGCTTAGCTAGCGGGAGTTTCACTCACAATGAGCAGTTCTTC
TRBV7-9	TRBJ2-2	-	TRBD2	CASSPTSGSNTGELFF	TGTGCCAGCAGTCCTACTAGCGGGAGTAACACCGGGGAGCTGTTTTTT
TRBV15	TRBJ2-7	-	-	CATSRTDYYEQYF	TGTGCCACCAGCAGGACAGACTACTACGAGCAGTACTTC
TRBV28	TRBJ2-7	-	-	CASSLSLGVTGSGGGYEQYF	TGTGCCAGCAGTTTAAGTTTGGGAGTTACAGGGTCCGGAGGGGGGTACGAGCAGTACTTC
TRBV19	TRBJ2-1	-	-	CASTTGFYNEQFF	TGTGCCAGCACCACGGGTTTCTACAATGAGCAGTTCTTC
TRBV28	TRBJ1-4	-	-	CASSLSALRKLFF	TGTGCCAGCAGTTTATCGGCTCTTAGGAAACTGTTTTTT
TRBV7-9	TRBJ2-3	once	TRBD1	CASSAQQGSGTDTQYF	TGTGCCAGCAGCGCCCAACAGGGGTCCGGCACAGATACGCAGTATTTT
TRBV4-1	TRBJ2-7	-	TRBD2	CASSHFLAGSEQYF	TGCGCCAGCAGCCATTTTCTAGCGGGAAGCGAGCAGTACTTC
TRBV9	TRBJ2-1	-	-	CASSVSYNEQFF	TGTGCCAGCAGCGTCAGTTACAATGAGCAGTTCTTC
TRBV14	TRBJ2-7	-	-	CASSRIRGGLVYEQYF	TGTGCCAGCAGCCGAATAAGGGGAGGTTTGGTCTACGAGCAGTACTTC
TRBV2	TRBJ1-1	-	-	CASSDPDVRMNTEAFF	TGTGCCAGCAGTGACCCGGACGTCAGAATGAACACTGAAGCTTTCTTT